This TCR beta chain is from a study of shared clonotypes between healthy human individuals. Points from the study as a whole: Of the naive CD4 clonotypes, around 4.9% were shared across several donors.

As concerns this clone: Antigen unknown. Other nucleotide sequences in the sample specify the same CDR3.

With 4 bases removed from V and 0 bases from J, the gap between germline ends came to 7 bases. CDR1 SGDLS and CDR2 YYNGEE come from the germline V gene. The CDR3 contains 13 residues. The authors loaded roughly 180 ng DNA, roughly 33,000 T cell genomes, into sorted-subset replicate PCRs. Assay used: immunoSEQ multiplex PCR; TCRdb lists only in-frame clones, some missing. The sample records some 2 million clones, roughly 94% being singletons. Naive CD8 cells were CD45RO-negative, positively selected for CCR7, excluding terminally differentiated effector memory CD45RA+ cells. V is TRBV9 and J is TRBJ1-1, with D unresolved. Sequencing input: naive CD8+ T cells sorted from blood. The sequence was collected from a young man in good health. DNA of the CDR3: TGTGCCAGCAGCCCTGGCGTGAACACTGAAGCTTTCTTT. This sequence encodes CASSPGVNTEAFF.